This T cell receptor (beta chain) came from a study of blood T cell repertoires in COVID-19. Study overall: Sources were T cells, B-cell-depleted T cells, or PBMCs; the material itself was cDNA or gDNA.

Clones were sequenced by immunoSEQ multiplex PCR, and TCRdb holds only the in-frame ones, with some missing. The repertoire holds about 40,000 clones, approximately 92% seen once, with less than 6% in the top ten. The source material was peripheral blood. The TCR sequence derives from a woman aged 80 or over with acute or convalescent COVID-19.

The CDR3 sequence is CASSLVYYEQYF. In DNA form, the CDR3 reads TGTGCCAGCAGCTTGGTCTACTACGAGCAGTACTTC. This sequence joins TRBV5-8 and TRBJ2-7; D is undetermined. This CDR3 is built from 12 residues. Between the trimmed V and J ends, which lost 0 bases and 3 bases, there was a span of 4 bases. CDR1 and CDR2 (germline): SGHTS, YDEGEE.